This is a list of T cell receptor beta chains from one sample in a study of T cell responses to AZD1222 COVID-19 vaccine. This table comes from immunoSEQ multiplex PCR, and its TCRdb copy is limited to in-frame clones, with some not included. Among 100,000 to 150,000 clones listed, 87% were seen once. Sample: peripheral blood, taken on day 0 of AZD1222 vaccination. The receptors were gathered from an adult in good health. Both conserved end residues are trimmed from each CDR3.

v_call	j_call	cdr3_aa
TRBV29-1	TRBJ1-2	SARTGDGYT
TRBV3-1/TRBV3-2	TRBJ1-3	ASSPKTQGSGNTIY
TRBV12-5	TRBJ1-5	ASGLGGGSRPQH
TRBV6-4	TRBJ1-1	ASSLHLQTEAF
TRBV6-5	TRBJ1-5	ASSRQGNSNQPQH
TRBV3-1/TRBV3-2	TRBJ1-1	ASSPAGGTEAF
TRBV2	TRBJ1-4	ASSDGTANEKLF
TRBV7-9	TRBJ1-1	ASSRTTGRAEAF
TRBV6-5	TRBJ1-1	ASSSTYMNTEAF
TRBV5-4	TRBJ1-5	ASSPGGDQPQH
TRBV19	TRBJ2-1	ASSIAGQGLYNEQF
TRBV10-1	TRBJ2-2	ATSNTGELF
TRBV19	TRBJ2-2	ASRLIPPFSWTANTGELF
TRBV9	TRBJ1-5	ASRVRSNQPQH
TRBV5-1	TRBJ2-2	ASSLSGGNTGELF
TRBV7-2	TRBJ1-6	ASSGERALGNSPLH
TRBV10-3	TRBJ2-1	AISGWLAGGGNEQF
TRBV7-2	TRBJ1-2	ASSLRGGQHY
TRBV18	TRBJ1-2	ASSPQGDGYT
TRBV25-1	TRBJ1-2	ASSERRPGTGLYGYT
TRBV7-3	TRBJ2-1	ASSPSGRPSYNEQF
TRBV2	TRBJ2-5	ASRDGRGETQY
TRBV2	TRBJ2-2	ASRLTAANTGELF
TRBV5-4	TRBJ1-1	ASSLGQGLNTEAF
TRBV2	TRBJ1-5	ATAVRVNQPQH
TRBV30	TRBJ2-3	AWSVVGGQGKY
TRBV6-5	TRBJ2-1	ASRGRNEQF
TRBV7-2	TRBJ1-6	ASSLSFVGSYNSPLH
TRBV5-1	TRBJ1-2	ASSLDSNNYGYT
TRBV7-9	TRBJ1-2	ASSPPGDYGYT
TRBV5-1	TRBJ1-2	ASSLAAGQDYGYT
TRBV10-3	TRBJ2-7	AISESSLGTSYEQY
TRBV19	TRBJ1-5	ASSFGGYNQPQH
TRBV4-1	TRBJ2-3	ASSPSRGTRGQHTQY
TRBV11-3	TRBJ2-7	ASPGLAGGSPYEQY
TRBV6-6	TRBJ1-3	ASSYPRISGNTIY
TRBV18	TRBJ1-5	ASSPPGGADSNQPQH
TRBV7-2	TRBJ2-3	ASSPSGSSTDTQY
TRBV14	TRBJ2-1	ASSQRGVAITNEQF
TRBV5-1	TRBJ1-4	ASSPDSRTNEKLF
TRBV7-2	TRBJ2-7	ASSLTRAEQY
TRBV5-1	TRBJ2-5	ASTGGGQYSETQY
TRBV12-3/TRBV12-4	TRBJ2-1	ASSLLGANEQF